This entry concerns a single T cell receptor beta chain. This sample is drawn from a study of blood T cell repertoires in COVID-19. On the study more broadly: T cells, B-cell-depleted T cells, or PBMCs provided the cDNA or gDNA that served as material.

Libraries were prepared by immunoSEQ multiplex PCR; TCRdb keeps only in-frame clonotypes and omits some of them. The top ten hold around 10% of the sample, which has approximately 94,000 clones, 70% to 80% seen once. Trimming cost V 4 bases and J 8 bases, with 14 bases left between them. The CDR3 spans 14 residues. The germline V gene has CDR1 LGHDT and CDR2 YNNKEL (reference sequence). This receptor was taken from a woman aged 70-85 years with acute or convalescent COVID-19. The sequenced sample consisted of peripheral blood. The J gene is TRBJ1-4, the V gene TRBV3-1 (or the pseudogene TRBV3-2); no clear D. The CDR3 DNA sequence: TGTGCCAGCAGCCCGGCGGGTCCCGGGGAAAAACTGTTTTTT. Translating gives CASSPAGPGEKLFF.